Shown below are 22 T cell receptor beta chains from a single sample sequenced in a study of response to subunit inactivated influenza vaccine. Using its own MiXCR run on the RT-PCR reads, TCRdb lists one record per CDR3 protein. The repertoire consists of some 570,000 distinct CDR3 sequences, with around 11% occurring once and the leading ten covering more than 9.5%. A further study also used this sample, focusing on T cells expressing NK-cell markers. That work states: 5'RACE template switching built TCR beta cDNA with unique molecular identifiers.

The sample consisted of PBMCs from blood, taken on the day of vaccination. These receptor sequences come from a man over 45 who received an inactivated influenza vaccine.

This clonotype has only a few counts. This chain uses TRBV5-1 with TRBJ2-5, with D unclear. V shed 3 bases and J shed 2 bases, with 11 bases lying between them. Looked up from germline, CDR1 is SGHRS and CDR2 is YFSETQ. The CDR3 loop spans 14 amino acids. The CDR3 DNA follows: TGCGCCAGCAGCTCTCTAGACCTGCAAGAGACCCAGTACTTC. This sequence encodes CASSSLDLQETQYF.

This clonotype has just a few counts. V and J are TRBV12-3 or TRBV12-4 and TRBJ2-5; no definite D call. The CDR3 has 13 amino acids. The germline V and J ends were trimmed by 4 bases and 5 bases, with 11 bases remaining between them. The DNA of the CDR3 is TGTGCCAGCAGTTATTTAGGTTTGGAGACCCAGTACTTC. It encodes CASSYLGLETQYF.

This clonotype was detected a few times. V usage is TRBV9 and J usage is TRBJ2-6, with a possible D match to TRBD1 (5 bases). Germline CDR1 reads SGDLS; CDR2 reads YYNGEE. This CDR3 comprises 16 residues. Trimming left V 1 base short and J 0 bases short, with 8 bases between. In DNA form, the CDR3 reads TGTGCCAGCAGCGTAAATACAGGCTCTGGGGCCAACGTCCTGACTTTC. Amino acids: CASSVNTGSGANVLTF.

This clonotype was seen repeatedly, ten times or more. At one boundary the junction diverges from the germline segment, which might be a read error. The genes are TRBV5-5 and TRBJ2-3; maybe TRBD2 (6 bases). The germline V gene encodes CDR1 SGHKS and CDR2 YYEKEE (reference sequence). This CDR3 comprises 13 residues. CDR3 residues: CASSLGRLDAQYF. In DNA form, the CDR3 reads TGTGCCAGCAGCTTGGGTAGACTAGATGCGCAGTATTTT.

Many counts were recorded for this clonotype. The gene calls are TRBV4-3 and TRBJ2-7, with TRBD2 matching 7 bases. Trimming removed 3 bases from V and 7 bases from J; junction bases left unmatched: 15. The CDR3 sequence is 16 residues long. Germline V lookup: CDR1 LGHNA, CDR2 YSLEER. The CDR3 protein is CASSQNRDGGLGEQYF. CDR3 bases: TGCGCCAGCAGCCAGAACCGGGACGGCGGACTAGGAGAGCAGTACTTC.

The V and J genes are TRBV12-3 or TRBV12-4 and TRBJ2-1; TRBD2 might be the D (5 bases). The CDR3 sequence is 15 residues long. V lost 3 bases, J lost 8 bases, and 17 bases lay in between. CDR3 bases: TGTGCCAGCAGTTTCTTGTATGGAGGAGGTGATGAGCAGTTCTTC. Its translation is CASSFLYGGGDEQFF.

The chain is built from TRBV3-1 and TRBJ2-1, with TRBD2 matching over 7 bases. Germline V lookup: CDR1 LGHDT, CDR2 YNNKEL (reference sequence). The CDR3 is 13 amino acids. V gave up 2 bases and J gave up 14 bases; unmatched junction bases: 9. DNA of the CDR3: TGTGCCAGCAGCCAATCCAGCGGGAAAGTGGAGTTCTTC. Protein product: CASSQSSGKVEFF.

The V and J genes are TRBV28 and TRBJ2-7, with D unresolved. V shed 7 bases and J shed 2 bases, with 9 bases lying between them. The CDR3 is 12 residues long. From germline, CDR1 is MDHEN and CDR2 SYDVKM. The CDR3 nucleotides are TGTGCCAGCACCGCTACTGCCTACGAGCAGTACTTC. This codes for CASTATAYEQYF.

The rearrangement joins TRBV11-1 to TRBJ1-1; possibly TRBD1 for D (5 bases). CDR1 and CDR2 from the germline V gene are SGHAT and FQDESV (reference sequence). This CDR3 is built from 14 residues. Trimming removed 3 bases at V and 1 base at J, with 9 bases between. The chain's CDR3 is CASSFSGQNTEAFF. The DNA for the CDR3 is TGTGCCAGCAGCTTCAGTGGACAGAACACTGAAGCTTTCTTT.

The V call is TRBV25-1, the J call TRBJ2-7; D ambiguous. Trimming took off 1 base at V and 0 bases at J, with 4 bases between the two ends. The germline CDR1 and CDR2 sequences are MGHDK and SYGVNS. The CDR3 length is 13 residues. CDR3: CASSESLSYEQYF. Written as DNA, the CDR3 is TGTGCCAGCAGTGAATCCCTCTCCTACGAGCAGTACTTC.

The J gene is TRBJ2-3, the V gene TRBV7-2, with 8 bases fitting TRBD1. The CDR3 is made up of 15 amino acids. Unmatched junction bases numbered 12, after V lost 7 bases and J lost 6 bases. Germline CDR1 and CDR2: SGHTA and FQGNSA. This CDR3 reads CASTPAGGLWDTQYF. DNA of the CDR3: TGTGCCAGCACCCCGGCAGGGGGCTTATGGGATACGCAGTATTTT.

This clonotype was picked up a small number of times. The chain combines TRBV29-1 with TRBJ2-7; tentatively, D is TRBD1 or TRBD2 (6 bases each). The CDR3 is 12 amino acids. Trimming stripped 6 bases from V and 7 bases from J, with 16 bases between. Germline-derived CDR1 and CDR2 are SQVTM and ANQGSEA. The CDR3 loop reads CSVHHTGREQYF. Written as DNA, the CDR3 is TGCAGCGTACATCACACAGGGAGGGAGCAGTACTTC.

J is TRBJ2-7 and V is TRBV6-6; D remains unclear. With 0 bases removed from V and 7 bases from J, the gap between germline ends came to 10 bases. The length of the CDR3 is 13 residues. Germline V lookup: CDR1 MNHNY, CDR2 SVGAGI (reference sequence). CDR3 nucleotides: TGTGCCAGCAGTTACTCATCTGATGGGGAGCAGTACTTC. Amino acid sequence: CASSYSSDGEQYF.

There are many counts of this clonotype. The chain uses TRBV29-1 and TRBJ1-1; no definite D call. The CDR3 is made up of 10 amino acids. The germline V gene encodes CDR1 SQVTM and CDR2 ANQGSEA. V lost 7 bases and J lost 7, with 10 bases in between. In DNA, the CDR3 is TGCAGCGCCGCGGGTGTTGAAGCTTTCTTT. Protein product: CSAAGVEAFF.

The chain has TRBV28 and TRBJ1-1; tentative D call: TRBD1 (6 bases). The germline CDR1 and CDR2 sequences are MDHEN and SYDVKM. The CDR3 runs 16 residues. V lost 6 bases to trimming and J lost 10 bases, with 27 bases between them. The CDR3 bases are TGTGCCAGCAGCACTCTCCTAATGAGGGGGGGACCGGGAGCTTTCTTT. As protein: CASSTLLMRGGPGAFF.

This sequence joins TRBV20-1 and TRBJ2-5; tentative D call: TRBD1 (5 bases). Germline loops: CDR1 DFQATT, CDR2 SNEGSKA (reference sequence). V lost 6 bases to trimming and J lost 4 bases, with 15 bases between them. The length of the CDR3 is 13 residues. CDR3 sequence reads: CSAGPSIRETQYF. The CDR3 DNA is TGCAGTGCGGGGCCTAGTATCCGAGAGACCCAGTACTTC.

This clonotype was counted many times. The rearrangement links TRBV6-1 to TRBJ2-4; D is possibly TRBD1 (7 bases). CDR1 and CDR2 from the germline V gene are MNHNS and SASEGT. CDR3 size: 15 residues. Trimming pared 4 bases from V and 0 bases from J, leaving 10 bases between. CDR3 sequence reads: CASSAGGPAKNIQYF. The CDR3 bases are TGTGCCAGCAGTGCAGGGGGGCCAGCCAAAAACATTCAGTACTTC.

The gene calls are TRBV12-3 or TRBV12-4 and TRBJ2-7, with D tentatively TRBD2 (6 bases). This CDR3 contains 13 residues. V was shortened by 5 bases and J by 2 bases, with 10 bases between the two germline ends. The CDR3 nucleotides are TGTGCCAGCAGTGCGGGACGCACCTACGAGCAGTACTTC. It is translated as CASSAGRTYEQYF.

This clonotype occurred a few times. The V and J genes are TRBV12-3 or TRBV12-4 and TRBJ1-1, with a weak D call TRBD1 (6 bases). This CDR3 contains 15 residues. The germline V and J ends were trimmed by 7 bases and 10 bases, with 25 bases remaining between them. The DNA for the CDR3 is TGTGCCAGCACCCCCATGCGGGACACTACATCCGGAGCTTTCTTT. It yields the protein CASTPMRDTTSGAFF.

The V call is TRBV4-2, the J call TRBJ2-5, with D perhaps matching TRBD2 (5 bases). The CDR3 runs to 14 residues. Trimming removed 5 bases from V and 5 bases from J, with 15 bases in between. The germline V gene encodes CDR1 LGHNA and CDR2 YNFKEQ. In nucleotides, the CDR3 is TGTGCCAGCAGCAATGGGAGACATGACGAGACCCAGTACTTC. It encodes CASSNGRHDETQYF.

This clonotype occurred a few times. The rearrangement links TRBV27 to TRBJ1-2, with D possibly matching TRBD1 (5 bases). V dropped 2 bases and J dropped 2 bases, with 12 bases sitting between them. CDR1 MNHEY and CDR2 SMNVEV come from the germline V gene (reference sequence). CDR3 size: 15 residues. The CDR3 sequence is CASSLGTSQNYGYTF. DNA for the CDR3: TGTGCCAGCAGTTTAGGGACGTCACAAAACTATGGCTACACCTTC.

The CDR3 nucleotides read TGCAGTGCTAGAAGGGACAGCGTCAATTCACCCCTCCACTTT. Encoded protein: CSARRDSVNSPLHF. The rearrangement links TRBV20-1 to TRBJ1-6; TRBD1 aligns across 7 bases. This CDR3 has 14 amino acids. Losses at the gene ends were 2 bases for V and 7 bases for J; bases not matched to a gene: 5. Germline V CDR1 and CDR2: DFQATT, SNEGSKA (reference sequence).